This T cell receptor (beta chain) was recorded in a study of OX40 agonist ivuxolimab in advanced cancers. Study results and limitations: At doses 0.1 to 3.0 mg/kg, CD4+ and CD8+ clones expanded.

Measured with immunoSEQ multiplex PCR; TCRdb has only the in-frame clones, and not every one. The sample includes about 64,000 clones, 84% of them seen just once. Concerning this clone: The antigen is unknown.

The CDR3 extends over 14 amino acids. Here the sequenced sample was CD4+ or CD8+ T cells sorted from blood, taken in a trial of the OX40 agonist ivuxolimab. This sequence originates from an adult with an advanced solid tumor such as melanoma, head and neck, liver or kidney cancer. This chain connects TRBV21-1 to TRBJ1-1. TRBV21-1 is an annotated pseudogene. The CDR3 is CASSWGRGDPEAFF. The DNA of the CDR3 is TGTGCCAGCAGCTGGGGGCGGGGAGATCCTGAAGCTTTCTTT.